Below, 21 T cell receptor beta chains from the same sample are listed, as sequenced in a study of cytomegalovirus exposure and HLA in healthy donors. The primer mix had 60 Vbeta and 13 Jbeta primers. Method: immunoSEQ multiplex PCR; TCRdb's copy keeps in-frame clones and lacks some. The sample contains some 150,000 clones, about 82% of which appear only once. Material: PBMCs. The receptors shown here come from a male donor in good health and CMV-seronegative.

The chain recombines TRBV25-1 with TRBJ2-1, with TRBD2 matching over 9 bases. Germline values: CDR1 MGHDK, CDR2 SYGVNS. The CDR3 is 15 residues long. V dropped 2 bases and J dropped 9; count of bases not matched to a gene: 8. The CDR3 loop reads CASSEVAGAFGEQFF. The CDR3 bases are TGTGCCAGCAGTGAAGTAGCGGGGGCGTTCGGTGAGCAGTTCTTC.

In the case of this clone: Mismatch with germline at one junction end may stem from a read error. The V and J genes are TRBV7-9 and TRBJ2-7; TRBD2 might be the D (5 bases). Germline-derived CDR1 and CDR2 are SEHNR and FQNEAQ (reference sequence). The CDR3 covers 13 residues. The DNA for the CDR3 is TGTTCCAGCAGCTCGGACGGACTCTACGAGCAGTACTTC. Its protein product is CSSSSDGLYEQYF.

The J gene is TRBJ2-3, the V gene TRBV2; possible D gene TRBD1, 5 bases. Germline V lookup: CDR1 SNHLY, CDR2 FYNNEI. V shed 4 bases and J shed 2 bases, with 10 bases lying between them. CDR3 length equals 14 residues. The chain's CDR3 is CASSVDSNTDTQYF. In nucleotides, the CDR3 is TGTGCCAGCAGTGTTGACAGCAACACAGATACGCAGTATTTT.

The CDR3 coding sequence is TGCAGCGTTCCTTGGGCGGGCCCTCAAGAGACCCAGTACTTC. Translating it yields CSVPWAGPQETQYF. The chain joins TRBV29-1 to TRBJ2-5, with a weak D call TRBD2 (5 bases). Deletions cut 5 bases from V and 2 bases from J, with 15 bases between. Germline V lookup: CDR1 SQVTM, CDR2 ANQGSEA. The CDR3 spans 14 residues.

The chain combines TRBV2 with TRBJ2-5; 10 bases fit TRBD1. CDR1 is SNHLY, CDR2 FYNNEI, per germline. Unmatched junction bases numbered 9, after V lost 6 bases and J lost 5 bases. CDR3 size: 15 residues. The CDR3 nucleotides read TGTGCCAGCAGGGAAAGACAGGGGGCAGGGGAGACCCAGTACTTC. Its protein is CASRERQGAGETQYF.

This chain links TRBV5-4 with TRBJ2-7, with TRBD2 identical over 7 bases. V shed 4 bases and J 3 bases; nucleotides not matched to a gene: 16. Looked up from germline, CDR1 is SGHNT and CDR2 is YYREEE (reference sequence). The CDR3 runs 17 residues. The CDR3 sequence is CASSPGPFWLADYEQYF. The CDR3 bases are TGTGCCAGCAGCCCAGGTCCGTTCTGGCTAGCGGACTACGAGCAGTACTTC.

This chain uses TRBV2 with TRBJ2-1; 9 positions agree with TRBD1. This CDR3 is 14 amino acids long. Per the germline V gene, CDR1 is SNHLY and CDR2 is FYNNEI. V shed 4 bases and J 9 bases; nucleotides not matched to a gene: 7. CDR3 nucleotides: TGTGCCAGCAGTGGAGGGACAGGGCCCAGTGAGCAGTTCTTC. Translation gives CASSGGTGPSEQFF.

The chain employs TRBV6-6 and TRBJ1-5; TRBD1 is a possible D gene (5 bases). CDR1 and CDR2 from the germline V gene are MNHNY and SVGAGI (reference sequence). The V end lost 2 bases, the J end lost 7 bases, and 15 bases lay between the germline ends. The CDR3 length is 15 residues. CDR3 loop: CASSYPGHLGQPQHF. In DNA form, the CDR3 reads TGTGCCAGCAGTTACCCCGGACACCTGGGACAGCCCCAGCATTTT.

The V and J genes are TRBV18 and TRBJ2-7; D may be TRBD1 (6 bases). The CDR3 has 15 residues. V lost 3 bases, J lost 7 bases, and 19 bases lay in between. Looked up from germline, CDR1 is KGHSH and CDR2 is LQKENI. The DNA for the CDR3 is TGTGCCAGCTCACCTGTCGGGACACGGTCTTGGGAGCAGTACTTC. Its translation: CASSPVGTRSWEQYF.

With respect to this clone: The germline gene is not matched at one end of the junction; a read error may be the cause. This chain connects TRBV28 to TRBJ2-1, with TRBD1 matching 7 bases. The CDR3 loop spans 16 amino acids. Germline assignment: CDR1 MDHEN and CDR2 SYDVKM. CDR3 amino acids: CTSSPTEAGGYNEQFF. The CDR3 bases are TGTACCAGCAGCCCAACGGAGGCAGGGGGTTACAATGAGCAGTTCTTC.

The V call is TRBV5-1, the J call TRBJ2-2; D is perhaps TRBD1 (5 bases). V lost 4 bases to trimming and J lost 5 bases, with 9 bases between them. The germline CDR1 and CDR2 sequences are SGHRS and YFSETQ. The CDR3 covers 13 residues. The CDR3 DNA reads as TGCGCCAGCAGCCCTACAGGAACCGGGGAGCTGTTTTTT. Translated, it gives CASSPTGTGELFF.

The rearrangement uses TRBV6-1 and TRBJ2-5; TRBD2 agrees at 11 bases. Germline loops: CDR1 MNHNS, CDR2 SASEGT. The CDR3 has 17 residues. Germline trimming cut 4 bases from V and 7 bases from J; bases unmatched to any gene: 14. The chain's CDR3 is CASSATMGTSGAGTQYF. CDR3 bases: TGTGCCAGCAGTGCAACTATGGGGACTAGCGGAGCCGGGACCCAGTACTTC.

In DNA, the CDR3 is TGTGCCAGCAGCTCCTCCGGGACAACCGACTACGAGCAGTACTTC. This translates into CASSSSGTTDYEQYF. The chain carries TRBV9 and TRBJ2-7; perhaps TRBD1 as D (6 bases). Trimming removed 4 bases at V and 3 bases at J, with 17 bases between. This CDR3 contains 15 residues. Germline-derived CDR1 and CDR2 are SGDLS and YYNGEE.

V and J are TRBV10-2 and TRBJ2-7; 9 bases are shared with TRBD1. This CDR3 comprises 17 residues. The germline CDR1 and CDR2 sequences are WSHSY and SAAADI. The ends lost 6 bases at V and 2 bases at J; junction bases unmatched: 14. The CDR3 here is CASRIRVGTGLTYEQYF. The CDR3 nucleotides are TGCGCCAGCAGAATTAGGGTTGGGACAGGGCTAACCTACGAGCAGTACTTC.

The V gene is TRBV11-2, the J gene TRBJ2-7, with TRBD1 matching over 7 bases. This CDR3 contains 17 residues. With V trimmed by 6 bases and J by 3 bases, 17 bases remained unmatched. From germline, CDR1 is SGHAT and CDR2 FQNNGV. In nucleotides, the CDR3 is TGTGCCAGCAGTTCCTACTATTCCGGGACAGCCTACTACGAGCAGTACTTC. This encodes CASSSYYSGTAYYEQYF.

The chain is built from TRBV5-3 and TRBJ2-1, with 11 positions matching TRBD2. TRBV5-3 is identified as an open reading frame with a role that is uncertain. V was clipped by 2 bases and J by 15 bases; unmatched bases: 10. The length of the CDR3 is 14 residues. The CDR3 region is CARSFPGLAGPPFF. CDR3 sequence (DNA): TGTGCCAGAAGCTTTCCAGGACTAGCGGGCCCGCCGTTCTTC.

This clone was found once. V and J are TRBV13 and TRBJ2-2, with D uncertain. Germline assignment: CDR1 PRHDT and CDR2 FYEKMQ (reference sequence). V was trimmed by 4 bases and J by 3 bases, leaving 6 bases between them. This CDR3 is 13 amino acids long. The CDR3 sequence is CASSYQDTGELFF. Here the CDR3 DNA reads TGTGCCAGCAGCTATCAGGACACCGGGGAGCTGTTTTTT.

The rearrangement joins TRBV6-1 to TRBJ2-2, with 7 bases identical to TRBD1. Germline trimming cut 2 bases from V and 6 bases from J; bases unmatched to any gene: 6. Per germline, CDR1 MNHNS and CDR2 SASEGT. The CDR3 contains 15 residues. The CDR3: CASSEIGTDAGELFF. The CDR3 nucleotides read TGTGCCAGCAGTGAAATCGGGACAGACGCCGGGGAGCTGTTTTTT.

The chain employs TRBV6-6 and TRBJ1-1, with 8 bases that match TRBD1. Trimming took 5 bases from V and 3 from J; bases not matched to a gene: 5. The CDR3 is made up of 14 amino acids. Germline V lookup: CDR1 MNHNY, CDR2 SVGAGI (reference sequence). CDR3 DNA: TGTGCCAGCAGTCCTGGACAGGGCCACACTGAAGCTTTCTTT. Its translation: CASSPGQGHTEAFF.

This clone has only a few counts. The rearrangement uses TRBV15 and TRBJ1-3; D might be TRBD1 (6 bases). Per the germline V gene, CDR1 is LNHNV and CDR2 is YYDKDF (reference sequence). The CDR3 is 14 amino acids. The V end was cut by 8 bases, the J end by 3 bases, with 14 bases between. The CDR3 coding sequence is TGTGCCACCGATACAGGGTCGGGTGGAAACACCATATATTTT. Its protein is CATDTGSGGNTIYF.

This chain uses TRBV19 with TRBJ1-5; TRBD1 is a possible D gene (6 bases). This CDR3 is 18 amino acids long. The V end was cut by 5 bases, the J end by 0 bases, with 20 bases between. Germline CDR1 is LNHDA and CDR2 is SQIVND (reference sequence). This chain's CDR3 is CASSALPGGAISNQPQHF. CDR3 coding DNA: TGTGCCAGTAGTGCTCTCCCGGGGGGGGCGATTAGCAATCAGCCCCAGCATTTT. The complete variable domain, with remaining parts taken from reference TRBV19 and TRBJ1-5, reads DGGITQSPKYLFRKEGQNVTLSCEQNLNHDAMYWYRQDPGQGLRLIYYSQIVNDFQKGDIAEGYSVSREKKESFPLTVTSAQKNPTAFYLCASSALPGGAISNQPQHFGDGTRLSIL.